One and the same sample provided the 16 T cell receptor beta chains below, sequenced in a study of identical twins. TCRdb fed the 5' RACE reads into MiXCR, producing one record per CDR3 protein. The table shows 500,000 to 550,000 distinct CDR3 sequences, with about a fifth occurring only once. These data are also associated with another study on yellow fever vaccine responses in identical twins.

Sample: CD4+ T cells sorted from blood. These receptor sequences come from a woman under 30 in good health.

The V and J genes are TRBV11-2 and TRBJ2-5, with D possibly TRBD1 on 5 matching bases. This CDR3 is built from 16 residues. With 5 bases removed from V and 1 base from J, the gap between germline ends came to 17 bases. Germline assignment: CDR1 SGHAT and CDR2 FQNNGV. CDR3 nucleotides: TGTGCCAGCAGCATGCCCCGACAGCTCGCCCAAGAGACCCAGTACTTC. Its protein product is CASSMPRQLAQETQYF.

This chain links TRBV24-1 with TRBJ2-5, with TRBD1 as a possible D gene (6 bases). This CDR3 contains 17 residues. The ends were cut back, 3 bases at V and 2 bases at J, with 18 bases in the middle. Germline CDR1 KGHDR, CDR2 SFDVKD. The CDR3 DNA follows: TGTGCCACCAGTGATCCTACAGGGATAAGCCATCAAGAGACCCAGTACTTC. It codes for CATSDPTGISHQETQYF.

In this sample, this clonotype turned up a few times. The rearrangement links TRBV29-1 to TRBJ2-7; 7 bases line up with TRBD2. Trimming removed 5 bases from V and 1 base from J; junction bases left unmatched: 11. Germline V gene sequence: CDR1 SQVTM, CDR2 ANQGSEA. The CDR3 runs to 15 residues. CDR3 in amino acids: CSVTDGLVISYEQYF. The CDR3 DNA reads as TGCAGCGTTACCGATGGACTAGTTATTTCCTACGAGCAGTACTTC.

V is TRBV10-3 and J is TRBJ2-5, with TRBD1 identical over 7 bases. CDR3 length: 13 residues. Per the germline V gene, CDR1 is ENHRY and CDR2 is SYGVKD. The ends lost 11 bases at V and 7 bases at J; junction bases unmatched: 13. The CDR3 DNA follows: TGTGCCTCGCTGGGACAGCAAAAGGGGACCCAGTACTTC. This codes for CASLGQQKGTQYF.

V is TRBV7-8 and J is TRBJ2-3; D not certain. V lost 4 bases and J lost 0, with 14 bases in between. Germline CDR1 and CDR2: SGHVS and FQNEAQ. The CDR3 is 16 amino acids. The CDR3 protein is CASSYRPFSSTDTQYF. The CDR3 DNA follows: TGTGCCAGCAGCTACCGCCCATTCTCGAGCACAGATACGCAGTATTTT.

This chain uses TRBV6-4 with TRBJ2-3; the match to TRBD2 covers 10 bases. The V gene end was trimmed by 6 bases and the J gene end by 6 bases; junction bases not matched to a gene: 3. There are 13 residues in the CDR3. Germline assignment: CDR1 MRHNA and CDR2 SNTAGT. CDR3 sequence reads: CASSGTSVDTQYF. In DNA, the CDR3 is TGTGCCAGCAGCGGGACTAGCGTTGATACGCAGTATTTT.

The chain couples TRBV11-2 to TRBJ2-5, with D maybe TRBD2 (6 bases). V dropped 2 bases and J dropped 5 bases, with 12 bases sitting between them. Germline lookup yields CDR1 SGHAT and CDR2 FQNNGV. This CDR3 has 14 residues. The DNA for the CDR3 is TGTGCCAGCAGCTTACTAGCGTTGGGGGAGACCCAGTACTTC. As protein: CASSLLALGETQYF.

This clonotype was seen only a few times. The J gene is TRBJ1-3, the V gene TRBV6-1; no clear D. CDR1 is MNHNS and CDR2 is SASEGT in the germline V gene. The CDR3 length is 13 residues. Trimming left V 7 bases short and J 3 bases short, with 10 bases between. The CDR3 is CASMKEVGNTIYF. CDR3 in DNA: TGTGCCAGCATGAAAGAGGTTGGAAACACCATATATTTT.

The rearrangement joins TRBV11-1 to TRBJ2-1; 11 nucleotides agree with TRBD2. In germline, CDR1 is SGHAT, CDR2 FQDESV (reference sequence). V was clipped by 8 bases and J by 8 bases; unmatched bases: 23. The CDR3 has 19 residues. The CDR3 region has the DNA TGTGCCAGCTCCCGGGGGATACTAGCGGGAGAGGTCAGTCGCGATGAGCAGTTCTTC. Amino acids: CASSRGILAGEVSRDEQFF. The variable domain in full, completed from reference TRBV11-1 and TRBJ2-1, reads EAEVAQSPRYKITEKSQAVAFWCDPISGHATLYWYRQILGQGPELLVQFQDESVVDDSQLPKDRFSAERLKGVDSTLKIQPAELGDSAMYLCASSRGILAGEVSRDEQFFGPGTRLTVL.

The genes are TRBV3-1 and TRBJ2-7, with a tentative D call TRBD1 (7 bases). Deletions cut 4 bases from V and 4 bases from J, with 11 bases between. The CDR3 contains 13 residues. Germline CDR1 is LGHDT and CDR2 is YNNKEL (reference sequence). CDR3 amino acids: CASSRQGGYEQYV. For the CDR3, the DNA is TGTGCCAGCAGCCGACAGGGAGGATACGAGCAGTACGTC.

The sample holds a few counts of this clonotype. The chain couples TRBV7-6 to TRBJ1-1; a possible D gene is TRBD1 (6 bases). The V end was cut by 0 bases, the J end by 4 bases, with 6 bases between. The CDR3 totals 13 residues. The germline gives CDR1 SGHVS, CDR2 FNYEAQ. DNA of the CDR3: TGTGCCAGCAGCTTAGCGACAGGCACTGAAGCTTTCTTT. It codes for CASSLATGTEAFF.

This clonotype was detected only a few times. This chain uses TRBV20-1 with TRBJ1-1; 7 nucleotides align to TRBD1. The CDR3 spans 12 residues. Per germline, CDR1 DFQATT and CDR2 SNEGSKA (reference sequence). V trimming: 2 bases; J trimming: 4 bases; junction bases outside the gene matches: 1. The CDR3 DNA reads as TGCAGTGCTAGACCAGGGGGCACTGAAGCTTTCTTT. Encoded protein: CSARPGGTEAFF.

This clonotype was recorded a few times. This sequence joins TRBV5-1 and TRBJ2-1, with 8 bases matching TRBD1. The CDR3 runs 15 residues. Germline V gives CDR1 SGHRS, CDR2 YFSETQ. V gave up 4 bases and J gave up 1 base; unmatched junction bases: 4. This CDR3 is CASSPWTGSYNEQFF. For the CDR3, the DNA is TGCGCCAGCAGCCCCTGGACAGGGTCCTACAATGAGCAGTTCTTC.

This clonotype was seen repeatedly, ten times or more. The chain carries TRBV28 and TRBJ2-1; D is unclear. Germline-derived CDR1 and CDR2 are MDHEN and SYDVKM. The length of the CDR3 is 11 residues. V was shortened by 8 bases and J by 7 bases, with 9 bases between the two germline ends. DNA of the CDR3: TGTGCCAGCGCCTCTCTGAATGAGCAGTTCTTC. This sequence encodes CASASLNEQFF. The whole variable domain, remainder taken from reference TRBV28 and TRBJ2-1, is DVKVTQSSRYLVKRTGEKVFLECVQDMDHENMFWYRQDPGLGLRLIYFSYDVKMKEKGDIPEGYSVSREKKERFSLILESASTNQTSMYLCASASLNEQFFGPGTRLTVL.

This sequence joins TRBV19 and TRBJ1-1, with 10 positions matching TRBD1. V trimming: 4 bases; J trimming: 5 bases; junction bases outside the gene matches: 7. Germline CDR1 and CDR2: LNHDA and SQIVND (reference sequence). This CDR3 has 15 residues. CDR3 DNA: TGTGCCAGTAGTAGATCCGGGACAGGGGTAACTGAAGCTTTCTTT. Its protein product is CASSRSGTGVTEAFF.

This clonotype showed up just a few times. V usage is TRBV11-2 and J usage is TRBJ2-1; TRBD2 matches at 7 bases. CDR1 is SGHAT, CDR2 FQNNGV, per germline. The CDR3 extends over 13 amino acids. V was clipped by 6 bases and J by 8 bases; unmatched bases: 7. CDR3 amino acids: CASSVGTKDEQFF. The DNA of the CDR3 is TGTGCCAGCAGTGTTGGGACTAAGGATGAGCAGTTCTTC. Together with reference TRBV11-2 and TRBJ2-1, the CDR3 gives the full variable domain: EAGVAQSPRYKIIEKRQSVAFWCNPISGHATLYWYQQILGQGPKLLIQFQNNGVVDDSQLPKDRFSAERLKGVDSTLKIQPAKLEDSAVYLCASSVGTKDEQFFGPGTRLTVL.